These T cell receptor beta chains were read from a single sample in a study of high-grade serous ovarian cancer treatment subgroups. Sequenced by immunoSEQ multiplex PCR; TCRdb stores in-frame clones only, minus some. Among some 4,000 clones listed, about 69% were seen once. Input material: tumor tissue. These receptor sequences come from a human donor with high-grade serous ovarian cancer. Both conserved end residues are part of each CDR3.

>TRBV7-2|16|TRBJ2-1
CASSLASGVSYNEQFF
>TRBV5-6|17|TRBJ1-5
CASSLAGTDNSNQPQHF
>TRBV19|14|TRBJ1-2
CASSSGGGRMGYTF
>TRBV15|15|TRBJ1-1
CATSTRGQGNTEAFF
>TRBV7-2|13|TRBJ1-6
CASSSHANSPLHF
>TRBV11-3|16|TRBJ1-2
CASSLAWTGGSYGYTF
>TRBV7-9|12|TRBJ2-7
CASSLGSYEQYF
>TRBV5-4|12|TRBJ1-2
CASSLNGIGYTF
>TRBV7-2|13|TRBJ2-7
CASSLEAEYEQYF
>TRBV18|15|TRBJ1-2
CASSQSPGQDYGYTF
>TRBV25-1|14|TRBJ1-2
CASSSSGTNYGYTF
>TRBV6-4|15|TRBJ2-1
CASSDTGGVYNEQFF
>TRBV11-2|16|TRBJ2-3
CASSPPGQAASGTQYF
>TRBV19|15|TRBJ1-5
CASILDGGGNQPQHF
>TRBV4-2|16|TRBJ2-5
CASSLIPGLAGARQYF
>TRBV7-8|16|TRBJ2-6
CASSLFTGSGANVLTF
>TRBV7-3|13|TRBJ1-2
CASSTGTSYGYTF